This is a list of T cell receptor beta chains from one sample in a study of T cells in Graves' hyperthyroidism and ophthalmopathy. A single record per CDR3 protein comes from TCRdb applying MiXCR to the multiplex PCR reads. Among hundreds of thousands of distinct CDR3 sequences listed, 14% were seen once. Sequencing was carried out using blood. The receptors derive from a woman between 45 and 65 years old with Graves' ophthalmopathy. CDR3s include the opening cysteine and the closing phenylalanine or tryptophan. D genes are given only for firm matches. Expanded clones get a size class; other rows say once, few or many, or leave the size out.

>NA|TRBJ2-1|15|NA|TRBV9
TGTGCCAGCAGCCTTACAGACAACTCCTACAATGAGCAGTTCTTC
CASSLTDNSYNEQFF
>many|TRBJ2-7|15|TRBD2|TRBV7-9
TGTGCCAGCAGCCTCGGACTAGCGGGAGGTTCCGAGCAGTACTTC
CASSLGLAGGSEQYF
>few|TRBJ2-7|13|NA|TRBV5-1
TGCGCCAGCAGCCGGACACCAACCTACGAGCAGTACTTC
CASSRTPTYEQYF
>many|TRBJ2-3|15|NA|TRBV18
TGTGCCAGCTCACCTCGCCGGGGTATCACAGATACGCAGTATTTT
CASSPRRGITDTQYF
>many|TRBJ1-5|14|NA|TRBV20-1
TGCAGTGCGAGGACAGTTAATAGCAATCAGCCCCAGCATTTT
CSARTVNSNQPQHF
>many|TRBJ2-1|15|TRBD2|TRBV11-1
TGTGCCGGCAGCCGACAAGGGACTAGCGTCGAGGAGCAGTTCTTC
CAGSRQGTSVEEQFF
>many|TRBJ2-1|20|TRBD2|TRBV4-1
TGCGCCAGCAGCCAAGAACGAAGGGCTAGCGGGAGGGCCGCGTTGTATGAGCAGTTCTTC
CASSQERRASGRAALYEQFF
>many|TRBJ1-5|14|NA|TRBV2
TGTGCCAGCAGTGGGGCGAGCAAAAATCAGCCCCAGCATTTT
CASSGASKNQPQHF
>NA|TRBJ2-2|13|NA|TRBV5-5
TGTGCCAGCACACGACTCGAGGCCGGGGAGCTGTTTTTT
CASTRLEAGELFF
>many|TRBJ1-5|13|NA|TRBV19
TGTGCCAGTAGTGGGGACCGCAATCAGCCCCAGCATTTT
CASSGDRNQPQHF
>many|TRBJ1-6|14|NA|TRBV7-3
TGTGCCAGCAGCTCCAACCGGGGAAATTCACCCCTCCACTTT
CASSSNRGNSPLHF
>many|TRBJ1-2|13|NA|TRBV3-1
TGTGCCAGCAGCCAAGGGTACCACATTGGCTACACCTTC
CASSQGYHIGYTF
>many|TRBJ1-1|15|NA|TRBV3-1
TGTGCCAGCAGCCAAGAGAACAGGGTTAGGGCTGAAGCTTTCTTT
CASSQENRVRAEAFF
>many|TRBJ2-7|17|TRBD2|TRBV28
TGTGCCAGCAGTTTAGGGGGACTAGCGGGAGAGGTAGGCGAGCAGTACTTC
CASSLGGLAGEVGEQYF
>many|TRBJ1-1|16|TRBD1|TRBV28
TGTGCCAGCAGTTTCACAGGGGGCGCGGGGGACACTGAAGCTTTCTTT
CASSFTGGAGDTEAFF
>many|TRBJ2-7|15|TRBD2|TRBV6-2/TRBV6-3
TGTGCCAGCAATCGCCTGGGGCTAGCGGGAGTCGAGCAGTACTTC
CASNRLGLAGVEQYF
>many|TRBJ1-4|15|NA|TRBV20-1
TGCAGTGCTAGAGATCGTCTAGGGGTCGTCGAAAAACTGTTTTTT
CSARDRLGVVEKLFF
>NA|TRBJ2-2|16|TRBD2|TRBV5-1
TGCGCCAGCAGCCGAACTAGCGGGGGTCTCACCGGGGAGCTGTTTTTT
CASSRTSGGLTGELFF
>NA|TRBJ2-1|17|TRBD2|TRBV4-2
TGTGCCAGCAGCCAAGATCAACTAGCGGTCAGTTACAATGAGCAGTTCTTC
CASSQDQLAVSYNEQFF
>many|TRBJ2-7|14|NA|TRBV7-2
TGTGCCAGCAGCTCCGATCGGGTACTCGGCGAGCAGTACTTC
CASSSDRVLGEQYF
>NA|TRBJ2-1|14|NA|TRBV15
TGTGCCACCAGCCGTACTAGTTACTACAATGAGCAGTTCTTC
CATSRTSYYNEQFF
>NA|TRBJ1-3|14|TRBD1|TRBV27
TGTGCCAGCAGAGACAGGGGCCCTGGAAACACCATATATTTT
CASRDRGPGNTIYF
>many|TRBJ2-7|11|NA|TRBV20-1
TGCAGTGCTAGGACACGTCTCGAGCAGTACTTC
CSARTRLEQYF
>many|TRBJ2-7|15|TRBD2|TRBV12-3/TRBV12-4
TGTGCCAGCAGCCGTAGCGGGTTTAGCTCCTACGAGCAGTACTTC
CASSRSGFSSYEQYF
>NA|TRBJ2-7|12|NA|TRBV28
TGTGCCAGCAAAGCGGATAGCTTAGAGCAGTACTTC
CASKADSLEQYF
>few|TRBJ2-7|12|NA|TRBV3-2
TGTGCCAGCAGCCTACACTCCTACGAGCAGTACTTC
CASSLHSYEQYF
>many|TRBJ2-1|16|TRBD2|TRBV11-2
TGTGCCAGCAGCTTAGGAGGAGCGGGAGAGTTCAATGAGCAGTTCTTC
CASSLGGAGEFNEQFF
>NA|TRBJ1-4|13|NA|TRBV28
TGTGCCAGCAGTTTAATCAGGGCGGTAAAACTGTTTTTT
CASSLIRAVKLFF
>many|TRBJ2-1|14|NA|TRBV18
TGTGCCAGCTCACCGACCAGGACTTACAATGAGCAGTTCTTC
CASSPTRTYNEQFF
>many|TRBJ1-2|13|NA|TRBV30
TGTGCCATTCACCTTGGGCACTCCTATGGCTACACCTTC
CAIHLGHSYGYTF
>few|TRBJ1-4|13|TRBD1|TRBV19
TGTGCCAGTAGTACCGGACAGGGAGGAAAACTGTTTTTT
CASSTGQGGKLFF
>many|TRBJ1-6|15|TRBD1|TRBV6-1
TGTGCCAGCAAACCGGGACAGGGACATAATTCACCCCTCCACTTT
CASKPGQGHNSPLHF
>few|TRBJ2-5|16|NA|TRBV20-1
TGCAGTGCTCCCGTGTCGGACTATAGGCACCAAGAGACCCAGTACTTC
CSAPVSDYRHQETQYF
>many|TRBJ2-7|13|TRBD1|TRBV28
TGTGCCAGCCGCCGGGACAGCTCCTACGAGCAGTACTTC
CASRRDSSYEQYF
>many|TRBJ2-3|15|TRBD2|TRBV12-3/TRBV12-4
TGTGCCAGCAATGAACCGGGACTAGGCACAGATACGCAGTATTTT
CASNEPGLGTDTQYF
>NA|TRBJ1-6|16|NA|TRBV6-6
TGTGCCAGCAGTTACACAGGGAGCTCCTATAATTCACCCCTCCACTTT
CASSYTGSSYNSPLHF
>NA|TRBJ1-5|17|NA|TRBV28
TGTGCCAGCAGCCGACCACCGACTGGGGTAAGCAATCAGCCCCAGCATTTT
CASSRPPTGVSNQPQHF
>NA|TRBJ2-7|15|TRBD1|TRBV5-1
TGCGCCAGCAGCTTGGTGCAGGGGGCTTTCGACAAGCAGTACTTC
CASSLVQGAFDKQYF
>many|TRBJ1-1|16|NA|TRBV7-2
TGTGCCAGCAGCTTAGCACAAACCAGGCTGAACACTGAAGCTTTCTTT
CASSLAQTRLNTEAFF
>once|TRBJ2-7|15|TRBD2|TRBV20-1
TGCAGTGCTAGAGATCACAGCGGGAGCGTTTTCGAGCAGTACTTC
CSARDHSGSVFEQYF
>few|TRBJ2-1|12|NA|TRBV20-1
TGCAGTGGAAGGGAAGGGAACAATGAGCAGTTCTTC
CSGREGNNEQFF
>many|TRBJ2-7|15|TRBD2|TRBV7-2
TGTGCCAGCAGCGCCGCTAGCGGGAGAATGTACGAGCAGTACTTC
CASSAASGRMYEQYF
>NA|TRBJ2-1|14|NA|TRBV27
TGTGCCAGGAAGGTCGGGGATCCCTACAATGAGCAGTTCTTC
CARKVGDPYNEQFF
>NA|TRBJ2-3|16|TRBD2|TRBV5-1
TGCGCCAGCAGCTCGGGGACTAGCATCGGGACAGATACGCAGTATTTT
CASSSGTSIGTDTQYF
>many|TRBJ2-1|12|NA|TRBV7-3
TGTGCCAGCAGCTTAGACCTGGGTGAGCAGTTCTTC
CASSLDLGEQFF
>many|TRBJ2-7|12|NA|TRBV28
TGTGCCAGCACTAAGAACTCCTACGAGCAGTACTTC
CASTKNSYEQYF
>many|TRBJ2-3|16|NA|TRBV28
TGTGCCAGCAGTTTATATTTCGGGAATGGCACAGATACGCAGTATTTT
CASSLYFGNGTDTQYF
>NA|TRBJ2-7|17|NA|TRBV4-1
TGCGCCAGCAGCCAAGATCTGTCACTAGCACTTGGCTACGAGCAGTACTTC
CASSQDLSLALGYEQYF
>many|TRBJ2-3|13|NA|TRBV11-2
TGTGCCAGCAGCTTATCGGGGAAGGCAACGCAGTATTTT
CASSLSGKATQYF
>NA|TRBJ2-1|13|NA|TRBV2
TGTGCCAGCAGTCCCGGGACCGCCGATGAGCAGTTCTTC
CASSPGTADEQFF
>NA|TRBJ2-1|21|TRBD2|TRBV24-1
TGTGCCACCAGTGATCCGGGACTAGCGGGGGCCCCGGACCGATCCTACAATGAGCAGTTCTTC
CATSDPGLAGAPDRSYNEQFF
>many|TRBJ2-2|19|TRBD1|TRBV5-1
TGCGCCAGCAGCTTGGATCGACAGGGCGGTAGTGCGAACACCGGGGAGCTGTTTTTT
CASSLDRQGGSANTGELFF
>many|TRBJ2-1|16|TRBD2|TRBV7-9
TGTGCCAGCAGCTTAACAAGCGGGAGAGGCTACAATGAGCAGTTCTTC
CASSLTSGRGYNEQFF